This passage covers 11 T cell receptor beta chains from one sample sequenced in a study of Tregs in tolerant kidney transplant recipients. Sequenced by immunoSEQ multiplex PCR; TCRdb stores in-frame clones only, minus some. The sample lists more than 60,000 clones, roughly nine tenths occurring once. The sample was CD4+ T cells from blood, taken before the transplant. The receptors were sampled from a human donor who received a combined kidney and bone marrow transplant.

This clone was counted once. This sequence joins TRBV6-1 and TRBJ2-5; weak D call: TRBD1 (5 bases). Per the germline V gene, CDR1 is MNHNS and CDR2 is SASEGT. V was shortened by 2 bases and J by 5 bases, with 15 bases between the two germline ends. This CDR3 comprises 15 residues. CDR3 nucleotides: TGTGCCAGCAGTGAAAACGGTAGGGGTTTGGAGACCCAGTACTTC. Translating it yields CASSENGRGLETQYF.

The chain couples TRBV7-6 to TRBJ2-1, with D possibly matching TRBD2 (5 bases). The CDR3 runs 12 residues. Trimming cost V 8 bases and J 4 bases, with 9 bases left between them. The V gene's germline CDR1 is SGHVS and CDR2 FNYEAQ. CDR3 loop: CASGRNYNEQFF. In nucleotides, the CDR3 is TGTGCCAGCGGGAGAAATTACAATGAGCAGTTCTTC. The complete variable domain, with remaining parts taken from reference TRBV7-6 and TRBJ2-1, reads GAGVSQSPRYKVTKRGQDVALRCDPISGHVSLYWYRQALGQGPEFLTYFNYEAQQDKSGLPNDRFSAERPEGSISTLTIQRTEQRDSAMYRCASGRNYNEQFFGPGTRLTVL.

V usage is TRBV18 and J usage is TRBJ2-2; 7 positions match TRBD1. Unmatched junction bases numbered 5, after V lost 8 bases and J lost 5 bases. Per the germline V gene, CDR1 is KGHSH and CDR2 is LQKENI. CDR3 size: 13 residues. The CDR3 is CASEQGNTGELFF. In nucleotides, the CDR3 is TGTGCCAGCGAACAGGGGAATACCGGGGAGCTGTTTTTT.

The J gene is TRBJ2-7, the V gene TRBV5-5, with TRBD2 identical over 9 bases. The germline CDR1 and CDR2 sequences are SGHKS and YYEKEE (reference sequence). V shed 0 bases and J 13 bases; nucleotides not matched to a gene: 17. CDR3 size: 16 residues. CDR3 bases: TGTGCCAGCAGCTTGGCGCCGGGGGCACTAGCGGGTCACAACTACTTC. Protein product: CASSLAPGALAGHNYF.

The rearrangement links TRBV9 to TRBJ2-5; 11 bases agree with TRBD2. The CDR3 length is 16 residues. From germline, CDR1 is SGDLS and CDR2 YYNGEE. The ends lost 0 bases at V and 5 bases at J; junction bases unmatched: 6. This CDR3 reads CASSVGGLAGGETQYF. The DNA for the CDR3 is TGTGCCAGCAGCGTAGGGGGGCTAGCGGGAGGTGAGACCCAGTACTTC.

This sequence joins TRBV7-2 and TRBJ2-3; no definite D call. The CDR3 is made up of 15 amino acids. Germline V gene data show CDR1 as SGHTA and CDR2 as FQGNSA. Trimming removed 5 bases from V and 3 bases from J, with 15 bases in between. The DNA for the CDR3 is TGTGCCAGCAGCCGTACTCTATTACCGACAGATACGCAGTATTTT. Its protein product is CASSRTLLPTDTQYF. Complete variable domain (other parts from reference TRBV7-2 and TRBJ2-3): GAGVSQSPSNKVTEKGKDVELRCDPISGHTALYWYRQSLGQGLEFLIYFQGNSAPDKSGLPSDRFSAERTGGSVSTLTIQRTQQEDSAVYLCASSRTLLPTDTQYFGPGTRLTVL.

The V call is TRBV4-3, the J call TRBJ2-3, with 10 bases aligning to TRBD2. The CDR3 has 17 residues. Germline CDR1 and CDR2: LGHNA and YSLEER. J lost 3 bases, V lost 5 bases, and 11 bases had no gene match. CDR3 DNA: TGCGCCAGCAGCGGAGAAGCTAGCGGGAGAACGACAGATACGCAGTATTTT. This gives the protein CASSGEASGRTTDTQYF.

The chain has TRBV4-3 and TRBJ2-1; 9 bases match TRBD2. V dropped 2 bases and J dropped 0; count of bases not matched to a gene: 2. Germline lookup yields CDR1 LGHNA and CDR2 YSLEER. The CDR3 spans 16 residues. CDR3 sequence: CASSQSGRSSYNEQFF. The CDR3 nucleotides read TGCGCCAGCAGCCAAAGCGGGAGGAGCTCCTACAATGAGCAGTTCTTC.

The gene calls are TRBV6-6 and TRBJ1-2; 9 positions agree with TRBD1. Germline V gene data show CDR1 as MNHNY and CDR2 as SVGAGI (reference sequence). The CDR3 length is 16 residues. After removal of 6 bases from V and 6 bases from J, the junction contained 14 bases not matched to a gene. Here the CDR3 DNA reads TGTGCCAGCAGCCGTACCGGGACAGGGATCGGGCATGGCTACACCTTC. It encodes CASSRTGTGIGHGYTF.

The count of this clone is one. The sample holds other DNA sequences that translate to the same CDR3. This chain connects TRBV19 to TRBJ2-2, with unresolved D. The CDR3 runs to 13 residues. V was clipped by 2 bases and J by 1 base, with 2 bases between them. The germline V gene has CDR1 LNHDA and CDR2 SQIVND (reference sequence). The CDR3 bases are TGTGCCAGTAGTATACTGAACACCGGGGAGCTGTTTTTT. The encoded protein is CASSILNTGELFF.

A few counts support this clone. V is TRBV2 and J is TRBJ1-5; TRBD1 matches 7 bases. The CDR3 runs to 14 residues. V lost 7 bases and J lost 6; bases outside the gene matches: 9. The germline CDR1 and CDR2 sequences are SNHLY and FYNNEI. CDR3 sequence reads: CASIPDRSGQPQHF. The CDR3 DNA reads as TGTGCCAGCATTCCGGACAGGTCAGGTCAGCCCCAGCATTTT.